The present T cell receptor (beta chain) was sequenced within a study of blood T cells in healthy people across ages. Findings and limits, study-wide: Comparison with aged donors showed that long-lived donors had more naive CD4+ cells and higher diversity. Per million T cells, TCR beta diversity dropped roughly linearly as age increased. Since the PBMCs were unsorted, naive and antigen-experienced cells could not be conclusively compared.

It was with a sample-barcoded 5' primer and a J-beta primer mix that a second PCR of roughly 7 to 12 cycles was run. Every sample gave at least 2.5 million paired-end reads containing CDR3. TCRdb reprocessed the 5' RACE reads via MiXCR and lists one record per CDR3 protein. This sample carries hundreds of thousands of distinct CDR3 sequences, more than 40% of them seen once, and the ten largest clones take around a third. CDR3 length equals 18 residues. Germline loops: CDR1 KGHDR, CDR2 SFDVKD. V lost 4 bases and J lost 2; bases outside the gene matches: 16. This clonotype was seen a handful of times. Its antigen remains unknown.

The chain joins TRBV24-1 to TRBJ2-7; 7 bases align to TRBD1. The TCR sequence derives from a woman in her sixties in good health. The specimen sequenced was blood. This CDR3 is CATSERDRCPFYPYEQYF. The CDR3 region has the DNA TGTGCCACCAGTGAACGGGACAGATGCCCTTTTTACCCCTACGAGCAGTACTTC.